This entry features one T cell receptor (beta chain) sequence. Authors' data handling: Estimation of nucleated cell counts relied on the amplification of reference gene primers. Clones were read by immunoSEQ multiplex PCR, and TCRdb kept only the in-frame ones, dropping some. V and J calls and clone size are copied from that table; D and trimming were computed from the DNA. This table has 45,000 to 65,000 clones, roughly 80% appearing once. The sample belongs to a study of blood T cell repertoires in COVID-19. Study background: The cDNA or gDNA used as material had been derived from T cells, B-cell-depleted T cells, or PBMCs.

CDR3 length: 14 amino acids. Germline V gene data show CDR1 as MNHNS and CDR2 as SASEGT. V lost 3 bases and J lost 6; bases outside the gene matches: 4. This clonotype was obtained from a woman of 80 years or more with acute or convalescent COVID-19. V gene TRBV6-1 combines with J gene TRBJ2-1; the match to TRBD2 covers 8 bases. Material: peripheral blood. CDR3: CASSDGGVRNEQFF. CDR3 coding DNA: TGTGCCAGCAGTGACGGGGGGGTGCGCAATGAGCAGTTCTTC.